Detailed here is one TCR beta chain. As originally analysed: For nucleated cells, counts were estimated from reference gene primer amplification. Libraries were prepared by immunoSEQ multiplex PCR; TCRdb keeps only in-frame clonotypes and omits some of them. V and J calls and clone size are as listed in that table; D and trimming were resolved from the DNA. The sample comprises more than 55,000 clones, 80% to 90% of which are singletons, and 8.3% rests with the top ten. The data were obtained in a study of blood T cell repertoires in COVID-19. As for the study in general: T cells, B-cell-depleted T cells, or PBMCs provided the cDNA or gDNA that served as material.

Per germline, CDR1 PRHDT and CDR2 FYEKMQ (reference sequence). This CDR3 contains 16 residues. Between the trimmed V and J ends, which lost 0 bases and 7 bases, there was a span of 13 bases. The clonotype originates from a human donor with active COVID-19. The donor label of this sample is uncertain. This sequence joins TRBV13 and TRBJ1-6; D possibly corresponds to TRBD1 (6 bases). The sample taken for sequencing was peripheral blood. The CDR3 coding sequence is TGTGCCAGCAGCTTAGGACTAGGGGGTGAGAATTCACCCCTCCACTTT. Protein: CASSLGLGGENSPLHF.